The rows below give T cell receptor beta chains drawn from one sample of a study of CD8+ T cells in alopecia areata. Here immunoSEQ multiplex PCR was the method, and the copy in TCRdb shows in-frame clones only, minus some. The sample yields about 150,000 clones, about nine tenths seen once. The sequences come from CD8+ T cells sorted from blood, collected at week 0. These receptors all stem from a human donor with alopecia areata. CDR3s include the opening cysteine and the closing phenylalanine or tryptophan. The D gene is left open where the match is weak. Clone size, where shown, is once, few, many, or a class for clones that have expanded.

>TRBV9|.|TRBJ2-3|.
TGTGCCAGCAGCGGAAATACGCAGTATTTT
CASSGNTQYF
>TRBV7-3|.|TRBJ2-1|TRBD2
TGTGCCAGCAGCCCCAGTGGGGGGGAGTTGGTGAATGAGCAGTTCTTC
CASSPSGGELVNEQFF
>TRBV6-1|once|TRBJ2-7|.
TGTGCCAGCAGGGCGGTCGGATGGGAGCAGTACTTC
CASRAVGWEQYF
>TRBV30|.|TRBJ1-1|.
TGTGCCTGGAGTGTACTGGGGCGGGGAACGAACACTGAAGCTTTCTTT
CAWSVLGRGTNTEAFF
>TRBV7-2|.|TRBJ2-7|.
TGTGCCAGCAGCTTAGTAGGGGGATCCTCAGCGGTCTACGAGCAGTACTTC
CASSLVGGSSAVYEQYF
>TRBV6-6|.|TRBJ1-2|TRBD1
TGCGCCAGCAGCCGGACAGGGTCTAGCGGCTACACCTTC
CASSRTGSSGYTF
>TRBV2|.|TRBJ2-5|.
TGTGCCAGCTCGACCCCACGGGTACAAGAGACCCAGTACTTC
CASSTPRVQETQYF
>TRBV5-4|.|TRBJ2-6|.
TGTGCCAGCATCGACTCCTTCTCTGGGGCCAACGTCCTGACTTTC
CASIDSFSGANVLTF
>TRBV6-1|once|TRBJ1-2|.
TGTGCCAGCAGGGACGGTAACTATGGCTACACCTTC
CASRDGNYGYTF
>TRBV29-1|few|TRBJ2-1|.
TGCAGCGTTACGGAGGGTGGCGAGTTCAATGAGCAGTTCTTC
CSVTEGGEFNEQFF
>TRBV9|.|TRBJ2-7|.
TGTGCCAGCTCCGTGGGGTTCGGGTTGAACGAGCAGTACTTC
CASSVGFGLNEQYF
>TRBV5-1|.|TRBJ1-5|.
TGCGCCAGCAGCTTCCCAGCCCCTAATCAGCCCCAGCATTTT
CASSFPAPNQPQHF
>TRBV4-1|.|TRBJ1-1|.
TGCGCCAGCAGCCAGGTCGGAGGAGGAACTGAAGCTTTCTTT
CASSQVGGGTEAFF
>TRBV13|.|TRBJ1-2|TRBD1
TGTGCCAGCACCTTCCTGACAGGGGGCGAGGGTGGCTACACCTTC
CASTFLTGGEGGYTF
>TRBV12-5|.|TRBJ2-7|TRBD1
TGTGCTAGTGCCAGGACAGGGCGGATCTACGAGCAGTACTTC
CASARTGRIYEQYF
>TRBV9|.|TRBJ1-1|.
TGTGCCAGCAGCGTAGGTTCCGCAGGGCACACTGAAGCTTTCTTT
CASSVGSAGHTEAFF
>TRBV29-1|few|TRBJ1-2|.
TGCAGCGTTGAACGCTCCCGGAATAACTATGGCTACACCTTC
CSVERSRNNYGYTF
>TRBV20-1|.|TRBJ1-1|.
TGCAGTGCTAGGGAGGACACTGAAGCTTTCTTT
CSAREDTEAFF
>TRBV7-9|.|TRBJ2-6|.
TGTGCCAGCAGCCCTCCAGGGACAGGGGCCAACGTCCTGACTTTC
CASSPPGTGANVLTF
>TRBV11-2|.|TRBJ2-1|.
TGTGCCAGCAGCTCCGTTATTGTTGGGGAGCAGTTCTTC
CASSSVIVGEQFF
>TRBV29-1|.|TRBJ2-1|TRBD2
TGCAGCGTTGAACTTGCGGGGGGGTACTACAATGAGCAGTTCTTC
CSVELAGGYYNEQFF
>TRBV4-1|.|TRBJ2-7|.
TGCGCCAGCAGCCAAGGAACGGGACCGTACGAGCAGTACTTC
CASSQGTGPYEQYF
>TRBV4-1|.|TRBJ2-7|.
TGCGCCAGCAGCCAAGGCGGGGCAGGGAGCTCCTACGAGCAGTACTTC
CASSQGGAGSSYEQYF
>TRBV4-1|.|TRBJ2-7|.
TGCGCCAGCAGCCAAACGGTAGACAATGACGAGCAGTACTTC
CASSQTVDNDEQYF
>TRBV7-9|once|TRBJ2-1|.
TGTGCCAGCAGCTTAGACATGACCCTCTACAATGAGCAGTTCTTC
CASSLDMTLYNEQFF
>TRBV29-1|.|TRBJ1-1|.
TGCAGCGTTGAAGAGGGCAGGGGGAACACTGAAGCTTTCTTT
CSVEEGRGNTEAFF
>TRBV27|.|TRBJ2-5|.
TGTGCCAGCGGACCCATGTCGGGGGCCCAAGAGACCCAGTACTTC
CASGPMSGAQETQYF
>TRBV6-1|.|TRBJ2-5|TRBD1
TGTGCCAGCAGGTGGGACAGGGGATCAGAGACCCAGTACTTC
CASRWDRGSETQYF
>TRBV5-4|.|TRBJ2-3|TRBD2
TGTGCCAGCAGCGACATAGGGACTAGCGGCACAGATACGCAGTATTTT
CASSDIGTSGTDTQYF
>TRBV19|.|TRBJ2-2|.
TGTGCCAGTAGTGGGGACGGTTGGTTAACCGGGGAGCTGTTTTTT
CASSGDGWLTGELFF
>TRBV7-9|.|TRBJ2-4|.
TGTGCCAGCAGCACCCCTGGACAGGCCAAAAACATTCAGTACTTC
CASSTPGQAKNIQYF
>TRBV5-4|.|TRBJ1-1|TRBD1
TGTGCCAGCAGCGACGACAGGGGTTACACTGAAGCTTTCTTT
CASSDDRGYTEAFF
>TRBV29-1|.|TRBJ2-7|.
TGCTCGTTCCTGACAGGACCTGCCTACGAGCAGTACTTC
CSFLTGPAYEQYF
>TRBV23-1|.|TRBJ1-5|TRBD1
TGCGCCAGCAGTCAAAGTGACAGGGTCGGACCGCGGAATCAGCCCCAGCATTTT
CASSQSDRVGPRNQPQHF